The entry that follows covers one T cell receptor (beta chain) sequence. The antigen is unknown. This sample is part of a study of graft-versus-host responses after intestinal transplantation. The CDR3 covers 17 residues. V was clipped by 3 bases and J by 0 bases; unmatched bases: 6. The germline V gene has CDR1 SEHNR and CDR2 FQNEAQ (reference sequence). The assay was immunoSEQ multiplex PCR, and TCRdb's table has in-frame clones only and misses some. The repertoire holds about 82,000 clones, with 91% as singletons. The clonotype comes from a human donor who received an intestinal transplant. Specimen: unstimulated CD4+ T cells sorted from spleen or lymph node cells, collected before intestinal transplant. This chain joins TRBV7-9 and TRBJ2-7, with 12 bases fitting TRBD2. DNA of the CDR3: TGTGCCAGCAGCTTCCTTCCTAGCGGGGGGGCCTCCTACGAGCAGTACTTC. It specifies CASSFLPSGGASYEQYF.